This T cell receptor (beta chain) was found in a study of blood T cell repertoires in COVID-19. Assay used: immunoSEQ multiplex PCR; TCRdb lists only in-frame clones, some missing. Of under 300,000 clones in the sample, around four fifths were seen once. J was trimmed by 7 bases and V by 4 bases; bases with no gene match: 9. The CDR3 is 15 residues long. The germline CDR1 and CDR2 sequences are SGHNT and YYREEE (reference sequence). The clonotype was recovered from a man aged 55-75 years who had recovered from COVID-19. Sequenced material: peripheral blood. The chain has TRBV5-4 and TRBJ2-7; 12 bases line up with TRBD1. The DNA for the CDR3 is TGTGCCAGCAGCCACCCGGGACAGGGGGCGAGGGAGCAGTACTTC. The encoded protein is CASSHPGQGAREQYF.